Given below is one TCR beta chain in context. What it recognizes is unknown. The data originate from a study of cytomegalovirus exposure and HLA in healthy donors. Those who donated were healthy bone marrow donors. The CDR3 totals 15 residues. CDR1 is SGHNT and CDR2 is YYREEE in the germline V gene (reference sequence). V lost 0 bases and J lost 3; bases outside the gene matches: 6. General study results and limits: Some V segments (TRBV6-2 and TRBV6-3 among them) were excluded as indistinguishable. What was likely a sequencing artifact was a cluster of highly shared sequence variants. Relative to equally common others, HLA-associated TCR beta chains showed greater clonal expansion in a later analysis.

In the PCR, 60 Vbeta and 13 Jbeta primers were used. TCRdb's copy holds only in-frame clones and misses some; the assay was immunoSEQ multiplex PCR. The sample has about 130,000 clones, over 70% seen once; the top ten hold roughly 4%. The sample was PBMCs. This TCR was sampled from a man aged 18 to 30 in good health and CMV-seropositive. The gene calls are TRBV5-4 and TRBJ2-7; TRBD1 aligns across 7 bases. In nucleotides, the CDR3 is TGTGCCAGCAGCTTGGGCTCTAGGGGGCTCTACGAGCAGTACTTC. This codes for CASSLGSRGLYEQYF.